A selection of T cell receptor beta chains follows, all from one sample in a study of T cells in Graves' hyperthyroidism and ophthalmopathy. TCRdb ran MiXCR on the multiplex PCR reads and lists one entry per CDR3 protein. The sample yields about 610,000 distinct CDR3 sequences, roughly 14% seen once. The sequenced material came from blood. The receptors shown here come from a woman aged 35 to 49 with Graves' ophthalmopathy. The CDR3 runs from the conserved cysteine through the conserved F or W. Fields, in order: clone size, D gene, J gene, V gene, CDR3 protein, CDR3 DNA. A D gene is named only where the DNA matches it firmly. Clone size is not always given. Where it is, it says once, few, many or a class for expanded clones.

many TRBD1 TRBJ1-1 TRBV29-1 CSVMRGHSEAFF TGCAGCGTTATGAGGGGGCACTCAGAAGCTTTCTTT
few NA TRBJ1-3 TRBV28 CASSLRVLSGNTIYF TGTGCCAGCAGTTTGAGGGTTCTGTCCGGAAACACCATATATTTT
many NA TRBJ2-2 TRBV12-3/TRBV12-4 CASSLTQITGELFF TGTGCCAGCAGTTTAACTCAGATCACCGGGGAGCTGTTTTTT
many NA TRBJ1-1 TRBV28 CASSGATNTEAFF TGTGCCAGCAGTGGGGCGACAAACACTGAAGCTTTCTTT
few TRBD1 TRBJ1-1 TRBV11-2 CASSLGQGGGTEAFF TGTGCCAGCAGCTTAGGCCAGGGGGGGGGTACTGAAGCTTTCTTT
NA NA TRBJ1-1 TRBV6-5 CASSYSMVSEEAFF TGTGCCAGCAGTTACTCGATGGTCTCTGAAGAAGCTTTCTTT
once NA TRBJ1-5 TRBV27 CASSSDSFGQPQHF TGTGCCAGCAGTTCCGACAGTTTCGGTCAGCCCCAGCATTTT
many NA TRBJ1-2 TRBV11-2 CASSLDPIRGYTF TGTGCCAGCAGCTTAGACCCCATCAGGGGCTACACCTTC
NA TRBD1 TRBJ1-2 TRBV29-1 CSVRTGEDGYTF TGCAGCGTTCGGACAGGGGAGGACGGCTACACCTTC
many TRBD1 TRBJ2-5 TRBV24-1 CATSDLGTEQETQYF TGTGCCACCAGTGACCTCGGGACAGAGCAAGAGACCCAGTACTTC
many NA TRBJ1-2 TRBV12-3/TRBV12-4 CASSFGRTFYGYTF TGTGCCAGCAGTTTCGGACGGACCTTCTATGGCTACACCTTC
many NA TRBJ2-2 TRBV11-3 CASTPRPGELFF TGTGCCAGCACGCCCCGACCCGGGGAGCTGTTTTTT
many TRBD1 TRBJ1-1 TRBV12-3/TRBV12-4 CASSLGTGGFEAFF TGTGCCAGCAGTCTCGGGACAGGGGGGTTTGAAGCTTTCTTT
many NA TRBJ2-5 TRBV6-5 CASSYEGGQETQYF TGTGCCAGCAGTTACGAGGGGGGTCAAGAGACCCAGTACTTC
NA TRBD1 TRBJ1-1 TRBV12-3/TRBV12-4 CASTPGTGKFSNTEAFF TGTGCCAGCACCCCCGGGACAGGGAAGTTCTCGAACACTGAAGCTTTCTTT
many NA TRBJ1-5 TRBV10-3 CAISDSRGQPQHF TGTGCCATCAGTGATTCTCGGGGTCAGCCCCAGCATTTT
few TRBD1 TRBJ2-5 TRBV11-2 CASSPRDRTETQYF TGTGCCAGCAGCCCCCGGGACAGAACAGAGACCCAGTACTTC
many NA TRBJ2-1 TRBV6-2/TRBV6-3 CASSPPVGRQFF TGTGCCAGCAGTCCACCGGTGGGTCGGCAGTTCTTC
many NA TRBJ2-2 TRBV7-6 CASSLDLTGSENTGELFF TGTGCCAGCAGCCTAGATCTTACAGGGTCGGAGAACACCGGGGAGCTGTTTTTT
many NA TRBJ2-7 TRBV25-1 CASSEQNQASYEQYF TGTGCCAGCAGTGAGCAGAATCAGGCCTCCTACGAGCAGTACTTC
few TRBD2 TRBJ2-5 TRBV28 CASSLPYGGRAEETQYF TGTGCCAGCAGTTTACCCTATGGCGGGAGGGCCGAGGAGACCCAGTACTTC
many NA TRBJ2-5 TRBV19 CASSIIAGKETQYF TGTGCCAGTAGTATAATCGCCGGAAAAGAGACCCAGTACTTC
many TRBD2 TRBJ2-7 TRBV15 CATSPGGGNEQYF TGTGCCACCTCCCCAGGCGGGGGGAACGAGCAGTACTTC
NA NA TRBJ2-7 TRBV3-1 CASSKLVTGYEQYF TGTGCCAGCAGCAAACTAGTCACCGGCTACGAGCAGTACTTC
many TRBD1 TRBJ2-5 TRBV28 CASTTMTGVETQYF TGTGCCAGCACCACCATGACAGGGGTAGAGACCCAGTACTTC
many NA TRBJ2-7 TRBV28 CASSFPLDDEQYF TGTGCCAGCAGTTTCCCTCTAGACGACGAGCAGTACTTC
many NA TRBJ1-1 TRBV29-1 CSVVGFTGRVSTEAFF TGCAGCGTTGTGGGGTTTACGGGGAGGGTTTCCACTGAAGCTTTCTTT
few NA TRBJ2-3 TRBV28 CASSLALSGLRGDTQYF TGTGCCAGCAGTTTAGCCCTGAGCGGCCTCCGGGGAGATACGCAGTATTTT
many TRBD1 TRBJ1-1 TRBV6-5 CASRWTGRGTEAFF TGTGCCAGCCGTTGGACAGGGCGGGGAACTGAAGCTTTCTTT
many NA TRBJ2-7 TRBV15 CATSSSGDLYEQYF TGTGCCACCAGCTCCAGTGGCGATCTATACGAGCAGTACTTC
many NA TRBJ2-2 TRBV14 CASSPLAGQNTGELFF TGTGCCAGCAGCCCCCTGGCGGGACAGAACACCGGGGAGCTGTTTTTT
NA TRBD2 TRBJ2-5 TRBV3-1 CASSQDRSGRFQETQYF TGTGCCAGCAGCCAAGATCGTAGCGGGAGGTTCCAAGAGACCCAGTACTTC
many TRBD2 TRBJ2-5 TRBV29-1 CSVVAGQETQYF TGCAGCGTCGTAGCGGGGCAAGAGACCCAGTACTTC
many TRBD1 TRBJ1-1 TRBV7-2 CASSLTGTANTEAFF TGTGCCAGCAGCTTAACGGGGACAGCTAACACTGAAGCTTTCTTT
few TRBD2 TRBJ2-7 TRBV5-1 CASSSGAGAGYEQYF TGCGCCAGCAGCTCTGGAGCGGGAGCAGGGTACGAGCAGTACTTC
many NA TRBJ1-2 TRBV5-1 CASSLGTVFYGYTF TGCGCCAGCAGCTTGGGGACTGTCTTCTATGGCTACACCTTC
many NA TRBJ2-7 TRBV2 CASSLIPPEGDEQYF TGTGCCAGCTCATTAATACCCCCGGAGGGGGACGAGCAGTACTTC
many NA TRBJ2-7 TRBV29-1 CSVAQRKLYEQYF TGCAGCGTTGCCCAGCGAAAACTTTACGAGCAGTACTTC
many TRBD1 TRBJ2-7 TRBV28 CASSFRGQKTYEQYF TGTGCCAGCAGTTTTCGGGGACAGAAAACCTACGAGCAGTACTTC
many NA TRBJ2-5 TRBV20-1 CSARKGVETQYF TGCAGTGCTAGGAAAGGGGTTGAGACCCAGTACTTC
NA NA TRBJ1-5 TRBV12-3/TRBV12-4 CASSFGDSGDQPQHF TGTGCCAGCAGTTTCGGGGATTCGGGGGATCAGCCCCAGCATTTT
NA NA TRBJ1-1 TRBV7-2 CASSPKLNTEAFF TGTGCCAGCAGCCCAAAACTTAACACTGAAGCTTTCTTT
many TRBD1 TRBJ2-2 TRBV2 CASEFGTAANTGELFF TGTGCCAGTGAATTCGGGACAGCCGCGAACACCGGGGAGCTGTTTTTT
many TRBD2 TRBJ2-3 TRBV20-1 CRAGESTDTQYF TGCAGAGCGGGAGAAAGCACAGATACGCAGTATTTT
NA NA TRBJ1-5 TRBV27 CASSSLNPGNQPQHF TGTGCCAGCAGTTCACTGAACCCTGGCAATCAGCCCCAGCATTTT
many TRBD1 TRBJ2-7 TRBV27 CASRPLEDRGREQYF TGTGCCAGCAGGCCCCTTGAGGACAGGGGGCGCGAGCAGTACTTC
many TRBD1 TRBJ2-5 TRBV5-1 CASSWDSETQYF TGCGCCAGCAGCTGGGACAGTGAGACCCAGTACTTC
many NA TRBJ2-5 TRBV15 CATSRDEPHNSGQTQYF TGTGCCACCAGCAGAGATGAGCCCCATAACTCGGGTCAGACCCAGTACTTC
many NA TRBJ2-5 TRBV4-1 CASSQDIQEQETQYF TGCGCCAGCAGCCAAGATATTCAGGAACAAGAGACCCAGTACTTC
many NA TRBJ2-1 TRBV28 CASSSDYNEQFF TGTGCCAGCAGTTCGGACTACAACGAGCAGTTCTTC
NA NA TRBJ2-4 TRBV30 CAWSNTPGAKNIQYF TGTGCCTGGAGTAACACCCCCGGAGCCAAAAACATTCAGTACTTC
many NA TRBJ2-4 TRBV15 CATSSAAGAGNIQYF TGTGCCACCAGCAGTGCCGCAGGGGCCGGAAACATTCAGTACTTC
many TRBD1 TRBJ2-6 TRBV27 CASSLSETGFSPGANVLTF TGTGCCAGCAGTTTATCGGAGACAGGGTTCAGCCCTGGGGCCAACGTCCTGACTTTC
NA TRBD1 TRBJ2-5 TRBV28 CASISTRDRGADETQYF TGTGCCAGCATTTCAACGCGGGACAGGGGGGCGGATGAGACCCAGTACTTC
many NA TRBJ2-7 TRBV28 CACGGQLVSSYEQYF TGTGCCTGCGGAGGACAACTCGTTAGCTCCTACGAGCAGTACTTC
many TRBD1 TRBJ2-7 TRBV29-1 CSVAFGQGYEQYF TGCAGCGTTGCCTTCGGACAGGGCTACGAGCAGTACTTC
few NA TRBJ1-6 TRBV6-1 CASSEEVWAVGSPLHF TGTGCCAGCAGTGAAGAAGTGTGGGCGGTAGGATCACCCCTCCACTTT